The clone carrying this T cell receptor (beta chain) was recorded a few times. Germline V gene lookup returns CDR1 GTSNPN and CDR2 SVGIG (reference sequence). With V trimmed by 4 bases and J by 3 bases, 4 bases remained unmatched. The CDR3 consists of 14 residues. Clones were read by immunoSEQ multiplex PCR, and TCRdb kept only the in-frame ones, dropping some. Found here are tens of thousands of clones, around 85% of them singletons; the top ten hold around 3.2%. This sample was included in a study of blood T cell repertoires in COVID-19. Sample: peripheral blood. The chain employs TRBV30 and TRBJ2-2, with TRBD2 matching 8 bases. The TCR sequence derives from a woman of 80 years or more with acute or convalescent COVID-19. The CDR3 nucleotides read TGTGCCTGGAAAGGGACTAGAGACACCGGGGAGCTGTTTTTT. Translating gives CAWKGTRDTGELFF.